These T cell receptor beta chains were read from a single sample in a study of T cells in localized non-small cell lung cancer. The data were produced by immunoSEQ multiplex PCR, yet TCRdb's version contains in-frame clones alone and is incomplete. The sample holds approximately 7,000 clones, 50% seen once. Sequences were derived from lymph node tissue, sampled before any cancer treatment. The receptors were sampled from a female donor older than 55 with stage I lung adenocarcinoma. The CDR3 runs from the conserved cysteine through the conserved F or W. Fields, in order: J gene, clone size, D gene, V gene, CDR3 DNA, CDR3 protein. The D gene is left open where the match is weak. The size field is filled for only some rows; it gives once, few, many or a size class.

J gene: TRBJ1-5
clone size: few
D gene: NA
V gene: TRBV11-3
CDR3 DNA: TGTGCCAGCAGCTTAGGGACAGCCAATCAGCCCCAGCATTTT
CDR3 protein: CASSLGTANQPQHF

J gene: TRBJ1-3
clone size: NA
D gene: TRBD1
V gene: TRBV9
CDR3 DNA: TGTGCCAGCAGCGATGCCGGGACAGGGGCTGGAAACACCATATATTTT
CDR3 protein: CASSDAGTGAGNTIYF

J gene: TRBJ1-2
clone size: NA
D gene: NA
V gene: TRBV6-8
CDR3 DNA: TGTGCCAGCAGTGACCAGACTAACTATGGCTACACCTTC
CDR3 protein: CASSDQTNYGYTF

J gene: TRBJ2-2
clone size: NA
D gene: NA
V gene: TRBV1
CDR3 DNA: TGCGCCAGCAGCCAAGAACCTGCATACTTCCAACCCGGGGAGCTGTTTTTT
CDR3 protein: CASSQEPAYFQPGELFF

J gene: TRBJ1-2
clone size: few
D gene: NA
V gene: TRBV9
CDR3 DNA: TGTGCCAGCAGCGTAGCCACAGCCTATGGCTACACCTTC
CDR3 protein: CASSVATAYGYTF

J gene: TRBJ1-5
clone size: once
D gene: TRBD1
V gene: TRBV19
CDR3 DNA: TGTGCCAGTAGTATAAGGGGGCACCCCAATCAGCCCCAGCATTTT
CDR3 protein: CASSIRGHPNQPQHF

J gene: TRBJ1-5
clone size: once
D gene: NA
V gene: TRBV28
CDR3 DNA: TGTGCCAGCAGTGTAAGCGGCGGTCTCCCCAGGGAGCCCCAGCATTTT
CDR3 protein: CASSVSGGLPREPQHF

J gene: TRBJ2-1
clone size: few
D gene: TRBD1
V gene: TRBV5-1
CDR3 DNA: TGCGCCAGCAGCTTGCTTGATTTCGGGACAGACCCCTACAATGAGCAGTTCTTC
CDR3 protein: CASSLLDFGTDPYNEQFF

J gene: TRBJ2-1
clone size: NA
D gene: NA
V gene: TRBV30
CDR3 DNA: TGTGCTAGGGACTCGGGCTCCTACAATGAGCAGTTCTTC
CDR3 protein: CARDSGSYNEQFF

J gene: TRBJ2-7
clone size: NA
D gene: TRBD1
V gene: TRBV19
CDR3 DNA: TGTGCCAGTAGTACCGGGACAGGGATCACCGAGCAGTACTTC
CDR3 protein: CASSTGTGITEQYF

J gene: TRBJ2-1
clone size: NA
D gene: TRBD2
V gene: TRBV9
CDR3 DNA: TGTGCCAGCAGCTTTCAAGCGGGGGGCTTAGTAGGCAATGAACAGTTCTTC
CDR3 protein: CASSFQAGGLVGNEQFF

J gene: TRBJ1-2
clone size: NA
D gene: NA
V gene: TRBV12-2
CDR3 DNA: TGTGCCATCTCATGGGCCACGGGACAGGGAGTTGGCTACACCTTC
CDR3 protein: CAISWATGQGVGYTF

J gene: TRBJ2-1
clone size: once
D gene: TRBD2
V gene: TRBV19
CDR3 DNA: TGTGCCAGTAGTAAGGAACTAGCGTTTGAGCAGTTCTTC
CDR3 protein: CASSKELAFEQFF

J gene: TRBJ1-1
clone size: NA
D gene: NA
V gene: TRBV19
CDR3 DNA: TGTGCCAGTAGTACGTCGGGTATGAACACTGAAGCTTTCTTT
CDR3 protein: CASSTSGMNTEAFF

J gene: TRBJ2-2
clone size: NA
D gene: TRBD1
V gene: TRBV27
CDR3 DNA: TGTGCCAGCAGTTCGCAGGGGGTCGGGGAGCTGTTTTTT
CDR3 protein: CASSSQGVGELFF

J gene: TRBJ2-1
clone size: once
D gene: TRBD2
V gene: TRBV19
CDR3 DNA: TGTGCCAGTAGCGGGACTAGCGGGACTTACAATGAGCAGTTCTTC
CDR3 protein: CASSGTSGTYNEQFF

J gene: TRBJ1-6
clone size: NA
D gene: TRBD1
V gene: TRBV30
CDR3 DNA: TGTGCCTGGAGTGATCGACAGGGGTTTCGATCACCCCTTCACTTT
CDR3 protein: CAWSDRQGFRSPLHF

J gene: TRBJ1-2
clone size: NA
D gene: TRBD1
V gene: TRBV6-8
CDR3 DNA: TGTGCCAGCAGCACCTGGGACAGGGAGGACGGCTACACCTTC
CDR3 protein: CASSTWDREDGYTF

J gene: TRBJ2-7
clone size: NA
D gene: NA
V gene: TRBV19
CDR3 DNA: TGTGCCAGTAGGGGACCCTCGGCGATAGACGAGCAGTACTTC
CDR3 protein: CASRGPSAIDEQYF

J gene: TRBJ1-4
clone size: few
D gene: TRBD1
V gene: TRBV11-3
CDR3 DNA: TGTGCCAGCAGTCTCGGGAGGGGACAGTCAAATGAAAAACTGTTTTTT
CDR3 protein: CASSLGRGQSNEKLFF

J gene: TRBJ1-2
clone size: NA
D gene: TRBD1
V gene: TRBV11-3
CDR3 DNA: TGTGCCAGCAGCTTTGGACAGGCGTGGAATGGCTACACTTTC
CDR3 protein: CASSFGQAWNGYTF

J gene: TRBJ2-2
clone size: NA
D gene: TRBD1
V gene: TRBV18
CDR3 DNA: TGTGCCAGCTCACCTCGGGACAGGGGAAGAACCGGGGAGCTGTTTTTT
CDR3 protein: CASSPRDRGRTGELFF

J gene: TRBJ1-6
clone size: NA
D gene: NA
V gene: TRBV5-1
CDR3 DNA: TGCGCCAGCAGCTTGGACAGGGCAAATTCACCCCTCCACTTT
CDR3 protein: CASSLDRANSPLHF

J gene: TRBJ2-5
clone size: NA
D gene: TRBD2
V gene: TRBV15
CDR3 DNA: TGTGCCACCAGCACGGACGCGGGAGAGGTAGAGACCCAGTACTTC
CDR3 protein: CATSTDAGEVETQYF

J gene: TRBJ1-1
clone size: NA
D gene: TRBD1
V gene: TRBV11-3
CDR3 DNA: TGTGCCAGCAGCACCCAAGGGACAGGGTCCACTGAAGCTTTCTTT
CDR3 protein: CASSTQGTGSTEAFF

J gene: TRBJ2-7
clone size: NA
D gene: TRBD1
V gene: TRBV28
CDR3 DNA: TGTGCCAGCAGTTTGACAGGGGGCTACGAGCAGTACTTC
CDR3 protein: CASSLTGGYEQYF

J gene: TRBJ2-2
clone size: NA
D gene: NA
V gene: TRBV28
CDR3 DNA: TGTGCCAGCAGTATCGCGAGCCGGAACACCGGGGAGCTGTTTTTT
CDR3 protein: CASSIASRNTGELFF

J gene: TRBJ1-1
clone size: NA
D gene: TRBD1
V gene: TRBV9
CDR3 DNA: TGTGCCAGCACCGTCCTAACAGGGGCCACTGAAGCTTTCTTT
CDR3 protein: CASTVLTGATEAFF

J gene: TRBJ2-2
clone size: few
D gene: NA
V gene: TRBV9
CDR3 DNA: TGTGCCAGCAGCGTAGGAGGAGGGACAGGGGAGCTGTTTTTT
CDR3 protein: CASSVGGGTGELFF

J gene: TRBJ1-1
clone size: NA
D gene: NA
V gene: TRBV9
CDR3 DNA: TGTGCCAGCAGCGAAGAGGACAGACGCACTGAAGCTTTCTTT
CDR3 protein: CASSEEDRRTEAFF

J gene: TRBJ1-4
clone size: NA
D gene: NA
V gene: TRBV30
CDR3 DNA: TGTGCCTGGAGCCGAAATGGGTTTGAAAAACTGTTTTTT
CDR3 protein: CAWSRNGFEKLFF

J gene: TRBJ2-1
clone size: NA
D gene: TRBD2
V gene: TRBV11-3
CDR3 DNA: TGTGCCAGCAGCTCGAGATGGGGGGGAGCCTCCGATGAGCAGTTCTTC
CDR3 protein: CASSSRWGGASDEQFF

J gene: TRBJ1-3
clone size: NA
D gene: TRBD1
V gene: TRBV18
CDR3 DNA: TGTGCCAGCTTACCACCGGGGACAGACTACGGAAACACCATATATTTT
CDR3 protein: CASLPPGTDYGNTIYF

J gene: TRBJ2-3
clone size: NA
D gene: NA
V gene: TRBV15
CDR3 DNA: TGTGCCACCAGCAGAGTACGAGGGACCTTCGGCACAGATACGCAGTATTTT
CDR3 protein: CATSRVRGTFGTDTQYF

J gene: TRBJ2-7
clone size: few
D gene: NA
V gene: TRBV6-8
CDR3 DNA: TGTGCCAGCAGTCCCCGGGGACGGGAGAGGAGCGAGCAGTACTTC
CDR3 protein: CASSPRGRERSEQYF

J gene: TRBJ2-7
clone size: NA
D gene: NA
V gene: TRBV12-5
CDR3 DNA: TGTGCTAGTGGTTTGCAGGCAGAGCAGTACTTC
CDR3 protein: CASGLQAEQYF

J gene: TRBJ1-1
clone size: few
D gene: NA
V gene: TRBV6-8
CDR3 DNA: TGTGCCACCTCCTCCCTAGAGGGGACTGAAGCTTTCTTT
CDR3 protein: CATSSLEGTEAFF

J gene: TRBJ1-5
clone size: NA
D gene: NA
V gene: TRBV6-8
CDR3 DNA: TGTGCCAGCAGAAATAGGGGGGCTATCAATCAGCCCCAGCATTTT
CDR3 protein: CASRNRGAINQPQHF

J gene: TRBJ2-7
clone size: few
D gene: NA
V gene: TRBV1
CDR3 DNA: TGCGCCAGCAGCCCTCAAGGACAGGGGCTCTACGAGCAGTACTTC
CDR3 protein: CASSPQGQGLYEQYF

J gene: TRBJ2-6
clone size: NA
D gene: TRBD1
V gene: TRBV11-3
CDR3 DNA: TGTGCCAGCAGCGGGACAGGAGGGGCCAACGTCCTGACTTTC
CDR3 protein: CASSGTGGANVLTF

J gene: TRBJ2-5
clone size: few
D gene: NA
V gene: TRBV29-1
CDR3 DNA: TGCAGCGTTCAAAAGGCTGGGGGCCAAGAGACCCAGTACTTC
CDR3 protein: CSVQKAGGQETQYF

J gene: TRBJ1-2
clone size: few
D gene: TRBD1
V gene: TRBV9
CDR3 DNA: TGTGCCAGCAGCGTAGACAGGGGCTATGGCTACACCTTC
CDR3 protein: CASSVDRGYGYTF

J gene: TRBJ2-1
clone size: NA
D gene: TRBD1
V gene: TRBV12-5
CDR3 DNA: TGTGCTAGTGGTTTGTTCCTGACAGGGGACGATGAGCAGTTCTTC
CDR3 protein: CASGLFLTGDDEQFF

J gene: TRBJ2-7
clone size: medium-sized
D gene: TRBD2
V gene: TRBV6-8
CDR3 DNA: TGTGCCAGCAGCCTAGGGACTAGCGGGAGCTCCTACGAGCAGTACTTC
CDR3 protein: CASSLGTSGSSYEQYF

J gene: TRBJ1-2
clone size: NA
D gene: NA
V gene: TRBV10-3
CDR3 DNA: TGTGCCATCAGTGAGTCCGGCGGCCGAGGGTATGGCTACACCTTC
CDR3 protein: CAISESGGRGYGYTF

J gene: TRBJ1-2
clone size: few
D gene: NA
V gene: TRBV6-4
CDR3 DNA: TGTGCCAGCAGTCTTACACGGGCTCCGATCACTCCCCTCTATGGCTACACCTTC
CDR3 protein: CASSLTRAPITPLYGYTF

J gene: TRBJ2-2
clone size: few
D gene: TRBD2
V gene: TRBV6-8
CDR3 DNA: TGTGCCAGCAGTTGGGGGGGTAACACCGGGGAGCTGTTTTTT
CDR3 protein: CASSWGGNTGELFF

J gene: TRBJ1-4
clone size: NA
D gene: NA
V gene: TRBV28
CDR3 DNA: TGTGCCAGCAGTATCGTCTCCAGGGGTGAAAAACTGTTTTTT
CDR3 protein: CASSIVSRGEKLFF

J gene: TRBJ2-7
clone size: few
D gene: TRBD1
V gene: TRBV28
CDR3 DNA: TGTGCCAGCAGTTTGGACAGGGGCTACGAGCAGTACTTC
CDR3 protein: CASSLDRGYEQYF

J gene: TRBJ2-3
clone size: few
D gene: TRBD2
V gene: TRBV11-3
CDR3 DNA: TGTGCCAGCAGCTTTGGAGCGGGGGCCCTCACAGATACGCAGTATTTT
CDR3 protein: CASSFGAGALTDTQYF

J gene: TRBJ2-3
clone size: NA
D gene: NA
V gene: TRBV19
CDR3 DNA: TGTGCCAGTAGTAGTCGACAGAAACTATCCACTAGCACAGATACGCAGTATTTT
CDR3 protein: CASSSRQKLSTSTDTQYF

J gene: TRBJ2-7
clone size: NA
D gene: NA
V gene: TRBV18
CDR3 DNA: TGTGCCAGCTCACCACAGGACACCTCCTACGAGCAGTACTTC
CDR3 protein: CASSPQDTSYEQYF

J gene: TRBJ2-3
clone size: NA
D gene: TRBD1
V gene: TRBV15
CDR3 DNA: TGTGCCACCAAAAAAGGGGGCGTGAAGGCTGATACGCAGTATTTT
CDR3 protein: CATKKGGVKADTQYF

J gene: TRBJ1-3
clone size: NA
D gene: TRBD1
V gene: TRBV11-1
CDR3 DNA: TGTGCCAGCAGCTTCGCGACAGGGGTAGGAAACACCATATATTTT
CDR3 protein: CASSFATGVGNTIYF

J gene: TRBJ1-1
clone size: NA
D gene: NA
V gene: TRBV28
CDR3 DNA: TGTGCCAGCAGGGAACAGCGATTCACTGAAGCTTTCTTT
CDR3 protein: CASREQRFTEAFF

J gene: TRBJ2-7
clone size: NA
D gene: NA
V gene: TRBV30
CDR3 DNA: TGTGCCTGGAGTGTACTGGGTGTTAGAAGCGAGCAGTACTTC
CDR3 protein: CAWSVLGVRSEQYF

J gene: TRBJ2-2
clone size: NA
D gene: TRBD1
V gene: TRBV6-8
CDR3 DNA: TGTGCCAGCGTGGGACAGGGGGCCCCCGGGGAGCTGTTTTTT
CDR3 protein: CASVGQGAPGELFF